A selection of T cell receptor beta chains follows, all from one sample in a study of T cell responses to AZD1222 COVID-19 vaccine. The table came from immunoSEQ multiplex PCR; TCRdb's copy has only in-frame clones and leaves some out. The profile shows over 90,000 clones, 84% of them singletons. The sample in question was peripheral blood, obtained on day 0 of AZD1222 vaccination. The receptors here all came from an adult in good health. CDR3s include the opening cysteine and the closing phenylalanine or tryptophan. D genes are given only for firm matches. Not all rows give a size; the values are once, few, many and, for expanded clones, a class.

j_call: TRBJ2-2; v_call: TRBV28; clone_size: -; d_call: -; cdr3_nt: TGTGCCAGCAGTCCGAATCAGGACACCGGGGAGCTGTTTTTT; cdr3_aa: CASSPNQDTGELFF
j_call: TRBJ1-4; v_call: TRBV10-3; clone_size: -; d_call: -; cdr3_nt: TGTGCCACCTCCCCGGGATCTAATGAAAAACTGTTTTTT; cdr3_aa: CATSPGSNEKLFF
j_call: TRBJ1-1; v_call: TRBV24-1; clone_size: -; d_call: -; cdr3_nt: TGTGCCACCAGTGTGGGGGGGGAGAAGAACACTGAAGCTTTCTTT; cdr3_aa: CATSVGGEKNTEAFF
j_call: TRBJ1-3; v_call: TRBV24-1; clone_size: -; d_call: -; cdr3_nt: TGTGCCACCCAGGGGTACGCTGGAAACACCATATATTTT; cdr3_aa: CATQGYAGNTIYF
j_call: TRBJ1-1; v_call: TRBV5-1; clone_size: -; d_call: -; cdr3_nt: TGCGCCAGCAGCTTGGGAACGGCCGTTGAAGCTTTCTTT; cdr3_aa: CASSLGTAVEAFF
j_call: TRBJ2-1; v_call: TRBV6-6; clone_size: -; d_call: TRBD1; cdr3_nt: TGTGCCAGCAGCGGATCTGACAGGGCTGAGGGGAAGTTCTTC; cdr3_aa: CASSGSDRAEGKFF
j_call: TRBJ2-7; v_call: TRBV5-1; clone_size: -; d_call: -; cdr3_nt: TGCGCCAGCAGCTTGACCGGGACATACGAGCAGTACTTC; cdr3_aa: CASSLTGTYEQYF
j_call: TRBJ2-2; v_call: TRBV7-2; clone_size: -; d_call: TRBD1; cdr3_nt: TGTGCCAGCAGGACAGGGGGTTCTACCGGGGAGCTGTTTTTT; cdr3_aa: CASRTGGSTGELFF
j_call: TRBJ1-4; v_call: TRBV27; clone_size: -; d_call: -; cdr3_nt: TGTGCCAGCAGTTTTGGTACAGGAGGAGAAAAACTGTTTTTT; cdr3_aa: CASSFGTGGEKLFF
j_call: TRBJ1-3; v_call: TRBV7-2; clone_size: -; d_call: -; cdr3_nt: TGTGCCAGCAGCCGGACCCATGTAAGAGGGGACACCATATATTTT; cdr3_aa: CASSRTHVRGDTIYF
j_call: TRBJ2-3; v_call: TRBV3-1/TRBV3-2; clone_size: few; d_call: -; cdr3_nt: TGTGCCAGCAGCCCCTTAGGAGGGACGCAGTATTTT; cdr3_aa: CASSPLGGTQYF
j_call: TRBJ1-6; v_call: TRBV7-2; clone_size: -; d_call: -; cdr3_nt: TGTGCCAGCAGCTCCCCCTCCATACGGGGGGTTGGACCCCTCCACTTT; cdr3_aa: CASSSPSIRGVGPLHF
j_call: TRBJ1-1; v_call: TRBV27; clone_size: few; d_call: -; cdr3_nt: TGTGCCAGCAGGGGCCGGACTGAAGCTTTCTTT; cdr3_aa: CASRGRTEAFF
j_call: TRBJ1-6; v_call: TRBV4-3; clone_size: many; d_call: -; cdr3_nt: TGCGCCAGCAGCCAAGATCAGGCGCCAGGCTATAATTCACCCCTCCACTTT; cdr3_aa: CASSQDQAPGYNSPLHF
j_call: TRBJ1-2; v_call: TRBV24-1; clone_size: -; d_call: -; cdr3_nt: TGTGCCACCAGTGGGGCCAGGGATACAGGCGGCTACACCTTC; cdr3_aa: CATSGARDTGGYTF
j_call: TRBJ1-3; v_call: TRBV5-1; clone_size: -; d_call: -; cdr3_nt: TGCGCCAGCAGCGACACCGAAGGGGGAAACACCATATATTTT; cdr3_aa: CASSDTEGGNTIYF
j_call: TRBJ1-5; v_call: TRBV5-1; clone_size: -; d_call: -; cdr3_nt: TGCGCCAGCAGCTTGGCGGGCGATAGCAATCAGCCCCAGCATTTT; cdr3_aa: CASSLAGDSNQPQHF
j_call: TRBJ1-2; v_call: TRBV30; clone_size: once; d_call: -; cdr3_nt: TGTGCCTGGAGTGTAAGCAGGGCTGGCTACACCTTC; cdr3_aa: CAWSVSRAGYTF
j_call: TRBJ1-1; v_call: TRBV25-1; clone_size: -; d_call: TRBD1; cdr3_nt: TGTGCCAGCAGTAGACAGGGAGAAGCTTTCTTT; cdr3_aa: CASSRQGEAFF
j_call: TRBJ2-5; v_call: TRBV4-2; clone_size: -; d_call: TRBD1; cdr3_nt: TGTGCCAGCAGCCCGGGACAGGGAAGAGAGACCCAGTACTTC; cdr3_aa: CASSPGQGRETQYF
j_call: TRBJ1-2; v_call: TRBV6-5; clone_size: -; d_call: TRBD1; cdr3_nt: TGTGCCAGCAGTCGGACAGGGGAAGGGTGGGGCTACACCTTC; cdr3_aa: CASSRTGEGWGYTF
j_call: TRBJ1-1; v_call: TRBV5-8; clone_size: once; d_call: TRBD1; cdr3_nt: TGTGCCAGCACGAGGCAGGGGGCATTGAACACTGAAGCTTTCTTT; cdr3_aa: CASTRQGALNTEAFF
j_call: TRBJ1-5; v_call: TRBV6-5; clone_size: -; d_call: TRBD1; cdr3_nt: TGTGCCAGCAGTCCACTCGACAGGGATATACAGCCCCAGCATTTT; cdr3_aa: CASSPLDRDIQPQHF
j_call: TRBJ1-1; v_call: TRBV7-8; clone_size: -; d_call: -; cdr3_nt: TGTGCCAGCAGCTTAGCCGATGTGAGGGACACTGAAGCTTTCTTT; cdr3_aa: CASSLADVRDTEAFF
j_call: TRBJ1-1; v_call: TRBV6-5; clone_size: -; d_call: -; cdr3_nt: TGTGCCAGCAGTTACTCCGGTCGAGCTTTCTTT; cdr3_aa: CASSYSGRAFF
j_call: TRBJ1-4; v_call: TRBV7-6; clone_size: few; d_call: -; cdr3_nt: TGTGCCAGCAGCATAACAGGCGCAACTAATGAAAAACTGTTTTTT; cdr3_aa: CASSITGATNEKLFF
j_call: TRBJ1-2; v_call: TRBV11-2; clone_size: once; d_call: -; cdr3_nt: TGTGCCAGCAGCTTAACTCAGGACTATGGCTACACCTTC; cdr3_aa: CASSLTQDYGYTF
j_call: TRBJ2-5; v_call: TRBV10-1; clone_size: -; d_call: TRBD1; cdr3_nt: TGCGCCAGCAGTGAGGGGACAGGGGGTGGCCAAGAGACCCAGTACTTC; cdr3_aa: CASSEGTGGGQETQYF
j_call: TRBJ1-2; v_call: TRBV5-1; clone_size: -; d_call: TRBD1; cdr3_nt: TGCGCCAGCAGCTCAGGACAGGGAGTGGATTATGGCTACACCTTC; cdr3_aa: CASSSGQGVDYGYTF
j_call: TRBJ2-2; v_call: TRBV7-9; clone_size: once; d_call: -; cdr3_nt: TGTGCCAGCTTCCTTACGGGGTTGGTCGCCGGGGAGCTGTTTTTT; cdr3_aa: CASFLTGLVAGELFF
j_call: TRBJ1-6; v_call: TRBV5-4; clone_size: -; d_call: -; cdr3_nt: TGTGCCAGCAGCCGGAGTCCCGGCCAGGTCTATAATTCACCCCTCCACTTT; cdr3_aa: CASSRSPGQVYNSPLHF
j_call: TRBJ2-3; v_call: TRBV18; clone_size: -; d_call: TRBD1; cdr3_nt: TGTGCCAGCTCACCACCGATGGGACAGGGGATGGATACGCAGTATTTT; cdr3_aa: CASSPPMGQGMDTQYF
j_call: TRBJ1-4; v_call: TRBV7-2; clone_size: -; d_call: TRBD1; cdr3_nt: TGTGCCAGCAGCTTCTACAGGGGAGGGTATGAAAAACTGTTTTTT; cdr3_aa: CASSFYRGGYEKLFF
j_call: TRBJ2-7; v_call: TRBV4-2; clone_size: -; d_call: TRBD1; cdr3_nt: TGTGCCAGCAGCCAAGCCGGGACAGAGTACTACGAGCAGTACTTC; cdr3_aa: CASSQAGTEYYEQYF
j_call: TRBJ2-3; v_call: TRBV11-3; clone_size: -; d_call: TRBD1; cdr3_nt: TGTGCCAGCAGCCCCGGGACAGGCGCAGATACGCAGTATTTT; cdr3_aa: CASSPGTGADTQYF
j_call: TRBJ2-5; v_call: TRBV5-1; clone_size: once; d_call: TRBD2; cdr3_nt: TGCGCCAGCAGCCCTGGACTAGCGGGTACAGAGACCCAGTACTTC; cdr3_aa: CASSPGLAGTETQYF
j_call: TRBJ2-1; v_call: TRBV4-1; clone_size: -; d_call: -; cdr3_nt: TGCGCCAGCAGCGGCGCAGGGAGATCGGCCTACAATGAGCAGTTCTTC; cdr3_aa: CASSGAGRSAYNEQFF
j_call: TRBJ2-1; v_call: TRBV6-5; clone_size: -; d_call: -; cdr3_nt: TGTGCCAGCAGGGGACCGCCGGAGAATGAGCAGTTCTTC; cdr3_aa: CASRGPPENEQFF
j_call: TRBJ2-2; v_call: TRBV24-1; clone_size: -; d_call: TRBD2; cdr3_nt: TGTGCCACCAGTAAAGCGGGAGGGCCAGTTGGCGGGGAGCTGTTTTTT; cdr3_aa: CATSKAGGPVGGELFF
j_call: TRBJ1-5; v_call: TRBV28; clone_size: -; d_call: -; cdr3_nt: TGTGCCAGCAGTTTCGAGGGAATTGGGGGCAATCAGCCCCAGCATTTT; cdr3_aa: CASSFEGIGGNQPQHF
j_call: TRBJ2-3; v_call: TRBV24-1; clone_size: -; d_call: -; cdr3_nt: TGTGCCACCAGTGACCGTAGGACAGATACGCAGTATTTT; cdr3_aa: CATSDRRTDTQYF
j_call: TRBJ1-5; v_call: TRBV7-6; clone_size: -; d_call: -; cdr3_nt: TGTGCCAGCAGCAAAGCAGGGGATCAGCCCCAGCATTTT; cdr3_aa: CASSKAGDQPQHF
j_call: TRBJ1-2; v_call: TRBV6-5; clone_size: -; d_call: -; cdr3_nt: TGTGCCAGCGGTCGGGGGTTGGGCTACACCTTC; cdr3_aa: CASGRGLGYTF
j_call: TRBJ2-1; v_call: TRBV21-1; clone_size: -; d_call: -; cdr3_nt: TGTGCCAGCAGCAAGACAAGCTCCTACAATGAGCAGTTCTTC; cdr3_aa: CASSKTSSYNEQFF